This T cell receptor beta chain derives from a study of monozygotic twins with inflammatory bowel disease. CDR1 is MNHNS and CDR2 is SASEGT in the germline V gene. The CDR3 runs 15 residues. Broader study findings: Data gave no support to a single strong signal or clonotype associated with IBD.

TCRdb re-called the 5' RACE reads and catalogs CDR3 proteins one per entry, DNA excluded. The table for this sample gives a few hundred thousand distinct CDR3 sequences. On this clonotype itself: Its antigen is not known.

Each donor had approximately 2.5 ml of blood drawn. Without any T cell sorting, total RNA was isolated from whole blood. Sequencing was done on a sample of blood. The sequence was obtained from a human donor with ulcerative colitis or Crohn's disease, or a healthy co-twin of an affected twin (not recorded which). The rearrangement joins TRBV6-1 to TRBJ2-2; the D call from TCRdb, TRBD1, cannot be confirmed without DNA. The CDR3 region is CASDQIRGNTGELFF.